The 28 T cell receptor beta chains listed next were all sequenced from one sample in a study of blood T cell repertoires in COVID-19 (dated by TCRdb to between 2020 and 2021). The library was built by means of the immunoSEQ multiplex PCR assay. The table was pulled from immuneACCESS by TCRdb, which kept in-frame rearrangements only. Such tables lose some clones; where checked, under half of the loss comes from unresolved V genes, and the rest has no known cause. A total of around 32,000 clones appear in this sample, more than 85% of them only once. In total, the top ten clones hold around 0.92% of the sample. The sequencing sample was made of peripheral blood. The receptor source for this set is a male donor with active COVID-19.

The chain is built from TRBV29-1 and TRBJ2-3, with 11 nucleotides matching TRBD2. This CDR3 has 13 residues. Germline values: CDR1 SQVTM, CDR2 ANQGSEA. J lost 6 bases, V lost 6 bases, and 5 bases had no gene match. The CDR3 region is CSVTSGGWDTQYF. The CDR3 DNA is TGCAGCGTAACTAGCGGGGGATGGGATACGCAGTATTTT.

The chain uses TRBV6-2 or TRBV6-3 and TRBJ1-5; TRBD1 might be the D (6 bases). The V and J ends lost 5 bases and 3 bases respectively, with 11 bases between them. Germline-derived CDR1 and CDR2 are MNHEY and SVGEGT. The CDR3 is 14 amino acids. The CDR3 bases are TGTGCCAGCAGTGCGGACAGCCTCAATCAGCCCCAGCATTTT. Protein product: CASSADSLNQPQHF.

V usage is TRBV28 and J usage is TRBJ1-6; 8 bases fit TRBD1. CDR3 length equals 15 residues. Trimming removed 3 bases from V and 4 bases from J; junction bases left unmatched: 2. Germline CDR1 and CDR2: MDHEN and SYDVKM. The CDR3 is CASSFQGAYNSPLHF. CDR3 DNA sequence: TGTGCCAGCAGTTTTCAGGGGGCTTATAATTCACCCCTCCACTTT.

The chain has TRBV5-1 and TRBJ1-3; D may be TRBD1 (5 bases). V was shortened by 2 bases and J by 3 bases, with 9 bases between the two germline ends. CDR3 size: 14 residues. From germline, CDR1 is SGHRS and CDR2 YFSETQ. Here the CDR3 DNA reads TGCGCCAGCAGCTTAGCAGGGATTGGAAACACCATATATTTT. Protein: CASSLAGIGNTIYF.

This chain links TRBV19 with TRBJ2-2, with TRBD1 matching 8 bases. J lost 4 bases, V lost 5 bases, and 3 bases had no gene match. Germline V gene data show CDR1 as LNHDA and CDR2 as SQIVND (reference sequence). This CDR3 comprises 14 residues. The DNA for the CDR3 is TGTGCCAGTAGTTTGACAGGGGTCACCGGGGAGCTGTTTTTT. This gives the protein CASSLTGVTGELFF.

CDR3 bases: TGCGCCAGCAGCCAAGAGGCCAGGTACCAAGAGACCCAGTACTTC. It translates to CASSQEARYQETQYF. The V call is TRBV4-1, the J call TRBJ2-5; no definite D call. V was shortened by 0 bases and J by 0 bases, with 8 bases between the two germline ends. The CDR3 consists of 15 residues. Germline-derived CDR1 and CDR2 are MGHRA and YSYEKL.

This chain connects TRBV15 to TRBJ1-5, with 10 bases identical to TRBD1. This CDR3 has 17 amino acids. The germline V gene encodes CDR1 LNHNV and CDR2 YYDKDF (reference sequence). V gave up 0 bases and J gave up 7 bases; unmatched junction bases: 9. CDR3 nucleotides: TGTGCCACCAGCAGAGATCAAGACAGGGGGCTCGGGCAGCCCCAGCATTTT. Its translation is CATSRDQDRGLGQPQHF.

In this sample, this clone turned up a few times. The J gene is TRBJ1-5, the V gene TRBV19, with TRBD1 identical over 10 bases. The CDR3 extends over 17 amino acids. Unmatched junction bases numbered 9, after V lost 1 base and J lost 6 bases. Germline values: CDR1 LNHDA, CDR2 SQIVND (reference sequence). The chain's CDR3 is CASSIGTGGLFSQPQHF. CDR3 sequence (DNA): TGTGCCAGTAGTATAGGGACAGGGGGTTTGTTCAGTCAGCCCCAGCATTTT.

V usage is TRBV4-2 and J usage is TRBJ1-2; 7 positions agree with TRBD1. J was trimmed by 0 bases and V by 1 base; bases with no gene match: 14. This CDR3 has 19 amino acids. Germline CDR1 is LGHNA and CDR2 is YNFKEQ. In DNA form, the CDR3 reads TGTGCCAGCAGCCAAGGACCCGGACAGGTTAAAGGGGCTAACTATGGCTACACCTTC. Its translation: CASSQGPGQVKGANYGYTF.

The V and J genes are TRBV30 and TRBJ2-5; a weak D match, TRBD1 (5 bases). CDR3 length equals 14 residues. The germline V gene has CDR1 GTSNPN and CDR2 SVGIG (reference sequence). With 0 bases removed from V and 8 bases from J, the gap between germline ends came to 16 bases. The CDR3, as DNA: TGTGCCTGGAGTGTAAACCTTCAGGGTGGTACCCAGTACTTC. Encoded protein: CAWSVNLQGGTQYF.

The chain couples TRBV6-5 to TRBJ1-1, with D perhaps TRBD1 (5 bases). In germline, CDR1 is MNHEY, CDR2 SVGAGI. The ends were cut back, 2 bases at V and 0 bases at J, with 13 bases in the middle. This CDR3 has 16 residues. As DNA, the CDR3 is TGTGCCAGCAGTTACCAACGGACAAGAATGAACACTGAAGCTTTCTTT. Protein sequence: CASSYQRTRMNTEAFF.

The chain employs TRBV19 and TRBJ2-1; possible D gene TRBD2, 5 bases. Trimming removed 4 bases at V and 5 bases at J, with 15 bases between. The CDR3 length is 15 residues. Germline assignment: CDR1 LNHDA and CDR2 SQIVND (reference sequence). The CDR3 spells CASSSQRLTNNEQFF. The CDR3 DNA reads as TGTGCCAGTAGTAGTCAGAGACTAACGAACAATGAGCAGTTCTTC.

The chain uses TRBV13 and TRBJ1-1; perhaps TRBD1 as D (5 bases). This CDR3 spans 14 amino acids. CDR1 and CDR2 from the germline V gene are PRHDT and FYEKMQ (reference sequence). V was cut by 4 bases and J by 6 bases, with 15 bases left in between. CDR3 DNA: TGTGCCAGCAGCTCCTCGAAAGGGGTTGCTGAAGCTTTCTTT. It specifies CASSSSKGVAEAFF.

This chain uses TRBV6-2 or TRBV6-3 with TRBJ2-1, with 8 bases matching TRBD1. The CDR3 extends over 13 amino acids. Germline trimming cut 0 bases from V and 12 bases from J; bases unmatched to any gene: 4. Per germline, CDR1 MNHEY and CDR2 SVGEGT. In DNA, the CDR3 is TGTGCCAGCAGTTACTCGAGAGGGACAGGGCAGTTCTTC. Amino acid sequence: CASSYSRGTGQFF.

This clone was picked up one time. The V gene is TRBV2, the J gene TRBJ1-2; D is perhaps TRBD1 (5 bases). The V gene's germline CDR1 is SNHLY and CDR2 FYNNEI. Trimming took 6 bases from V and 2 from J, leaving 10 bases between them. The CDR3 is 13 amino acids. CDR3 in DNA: TGTGCCAGCAGGGCGGACACAAACTATGGCTACACCTTC. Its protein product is CASRADTNYGYTF.

The CDR3 loop is CASSPESVFYGYTF. The CDR3 coding sequence is TGTGCCAGCAGCCCGGAGTCAGTCTTCTATGGCTACACCTTC. The chain employs TRBV4-2 and TRBJ1-2; D not certain. Trimming took 4 bases from V and 4 from J, leaving 13 bases between them. The CDR3 runs to 14 residues. Germline-derived CDR1 and CDR2 are LGHNA and YNFKEQ.

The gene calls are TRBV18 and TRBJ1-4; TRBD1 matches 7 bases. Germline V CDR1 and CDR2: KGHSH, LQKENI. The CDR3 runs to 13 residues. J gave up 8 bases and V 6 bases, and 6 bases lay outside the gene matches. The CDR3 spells CASSPGQTEKLFF. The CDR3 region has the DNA TGTGCCAGCTCGCCGGGACAGACGGAAAAACTGTTTTTT. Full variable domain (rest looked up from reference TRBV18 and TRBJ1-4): NAGVMQNPRHLVRRRGQEARLRCSPMKGHSHVYWYRQLPEEGLKFMVYLQKENIIDESGMPKERFSAEFPKEGPSILRIQQVVRGDSAAYFCASSPGQTEKLFFGSGTQLSVL.

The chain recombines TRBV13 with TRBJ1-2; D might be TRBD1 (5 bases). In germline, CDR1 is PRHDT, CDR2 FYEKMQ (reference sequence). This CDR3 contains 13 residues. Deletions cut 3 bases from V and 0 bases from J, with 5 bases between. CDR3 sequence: CASSLTANYGYTF. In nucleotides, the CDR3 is TGTGCCAGCAGCTTGACAGCTAACTATGGCTACACCTTC.

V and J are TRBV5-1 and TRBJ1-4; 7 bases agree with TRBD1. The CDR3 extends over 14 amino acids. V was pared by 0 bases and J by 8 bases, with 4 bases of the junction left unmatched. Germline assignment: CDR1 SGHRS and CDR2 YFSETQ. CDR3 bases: TGCGCCAGCAGCTTGGACAGGGGAGGCGAAAAACTGTTTTTT. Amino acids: CASSLDRGGEKLFF. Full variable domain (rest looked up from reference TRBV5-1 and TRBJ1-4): KAGVTQTPRYLIKTRGQQVTLSCSPISGHRSVSWYQQTPGQGLQFLFEYFSETQRNKGNFPGRFSGRQFSNSRSEMNVSTLELGDSALYLCASSLDRGGEKLFFGSGTQLSVL.

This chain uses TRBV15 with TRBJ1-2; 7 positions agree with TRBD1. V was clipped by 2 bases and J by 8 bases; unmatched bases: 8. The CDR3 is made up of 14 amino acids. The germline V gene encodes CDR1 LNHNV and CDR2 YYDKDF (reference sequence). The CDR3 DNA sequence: TGTGCCACCAGCAGAAACGACAGGGCTAGGGGCTACACCTTC. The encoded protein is CATSRNDRARGYTF.

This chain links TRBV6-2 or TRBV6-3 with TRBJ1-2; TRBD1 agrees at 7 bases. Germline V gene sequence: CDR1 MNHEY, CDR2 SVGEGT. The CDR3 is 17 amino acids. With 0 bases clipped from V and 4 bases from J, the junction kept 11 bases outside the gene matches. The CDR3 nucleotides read TGTGCCAGCAGTTACTCCCGGGGACAGCGGTCGTTCTATGGCTACACCTTC. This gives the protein CASSYSRGQRSFYGYTF.

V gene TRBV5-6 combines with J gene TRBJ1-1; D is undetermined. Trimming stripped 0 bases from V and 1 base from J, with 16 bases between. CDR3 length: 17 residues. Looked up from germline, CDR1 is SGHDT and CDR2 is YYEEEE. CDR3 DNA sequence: TGTGCCAGCAGCTTGGCAGTTTACCGTTCCCCGAACACTGAAGCTTTCTTT. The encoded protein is CASSLAVYRSPNTEAFF.

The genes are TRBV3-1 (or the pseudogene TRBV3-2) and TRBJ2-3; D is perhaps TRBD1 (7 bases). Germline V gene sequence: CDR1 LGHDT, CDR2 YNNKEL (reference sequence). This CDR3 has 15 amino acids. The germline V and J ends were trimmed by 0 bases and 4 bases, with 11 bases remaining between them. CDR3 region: CASSQDPRGADTQYF. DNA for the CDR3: TGTGCCAGCAGCCAAGATCCCAGGGGGGCAGATACGCAGTATTTT.

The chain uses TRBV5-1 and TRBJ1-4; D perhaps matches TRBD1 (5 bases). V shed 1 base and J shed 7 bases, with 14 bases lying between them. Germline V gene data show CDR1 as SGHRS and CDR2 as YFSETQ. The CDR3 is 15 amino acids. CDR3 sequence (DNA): TGCGCCAGCAGCTTGTCGAACCAGGGAAGTGAAAAACTGTTTTTT. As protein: CASSLSNQGSEKLFF. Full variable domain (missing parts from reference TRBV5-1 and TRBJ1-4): KAGVTQTPRYLIKTRGQQVTLSCSPISGHRSVSWYQQTPGQGLQFLFEYFSETQRNKGNFPGRFSGRQFSNSRSEMNVSTLELGDSALYLCASSLSNQGSEKLFFGSGTQLSVL.

CDR3 bases: TGCGCCAGCAGCTTGGCCCCCACGGCTGGGGCCAACGTCCTGACTTTC. This gives the protein CASSLAPTAGANVLTF. The chain is built from TRBV5-1 and TRBJ2-6; D gene unclear. Per the germline V gene, CDR1 is SGHRS and CDR2 is YFSETQ. CDR3 length: 16 residues. The V end lost 0 bases, the J end lost 2 bases, and 9 bases lay between the germline ends.

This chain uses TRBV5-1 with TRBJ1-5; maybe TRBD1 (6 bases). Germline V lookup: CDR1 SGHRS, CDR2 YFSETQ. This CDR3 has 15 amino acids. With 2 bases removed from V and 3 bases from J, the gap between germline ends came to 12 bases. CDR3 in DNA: TGCGCCAGCAGCTTAACTGGACAGTTCAATCAGCCCCAGCATTTT. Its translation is CASSLTGQFNQPQHF.

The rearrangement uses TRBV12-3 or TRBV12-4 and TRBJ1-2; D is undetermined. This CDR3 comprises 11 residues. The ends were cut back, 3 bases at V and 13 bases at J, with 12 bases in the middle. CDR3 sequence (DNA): TGTGCCAGCAGTTTTGATTTTGAGTGCACCTTC. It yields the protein CASSFDFECTF.

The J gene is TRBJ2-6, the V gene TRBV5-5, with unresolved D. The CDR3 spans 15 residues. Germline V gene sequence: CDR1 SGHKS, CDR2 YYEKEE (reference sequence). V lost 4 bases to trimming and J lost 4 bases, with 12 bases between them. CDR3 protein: CASSPLLQGANVLTF. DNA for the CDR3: TGTGCCAGCAGCCCCCTGCTTCAGGGGGCCAACGTCCTGACTTTC.